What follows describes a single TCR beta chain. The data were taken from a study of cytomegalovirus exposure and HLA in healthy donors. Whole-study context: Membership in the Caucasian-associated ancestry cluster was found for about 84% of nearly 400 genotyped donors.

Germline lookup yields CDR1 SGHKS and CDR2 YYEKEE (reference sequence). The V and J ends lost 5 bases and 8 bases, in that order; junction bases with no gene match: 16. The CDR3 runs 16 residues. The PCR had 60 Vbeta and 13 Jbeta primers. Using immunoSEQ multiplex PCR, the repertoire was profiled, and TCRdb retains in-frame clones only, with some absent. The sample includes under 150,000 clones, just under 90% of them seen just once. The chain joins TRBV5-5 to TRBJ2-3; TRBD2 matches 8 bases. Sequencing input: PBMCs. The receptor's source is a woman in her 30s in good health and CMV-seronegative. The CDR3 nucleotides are TGTGCCAGCAGGCGTTCCGGGACTAGGGACTTGGGTACGCAGTATTTT. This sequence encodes CASRRSGTRDLGTQYF.